This TCR beta chain was identified in a study of CD8 T cells in ankylosing spondylitis. The V and J ends lost 0 bases and 9 bases, in that order; junction bases with no gene match: 7. CDR1 is LNHNV and CDR2 is YYDKDF in the germline V gene (reference sequence). The length of the CDR3 is 16 residues. As the method for making TCR beta libraries, quantitative 5'-RACE with molecular barcodes was used. TCRdb analysed the 5' RACE reads with MiXCR anew, one entry per CDR3 protein. The sample records over 450,000 distinct CDR3 sequences, about 13% being singletons. About this clonotype: The antigen is unknown.

The study's findings and limits: Characteristic, it appeared, of ankylosing spondylitis blood was a TCR beta motif of about eight highly homologous variants. Significant enrichment of disease-linked clones was reportedly seen in matched ankylosing spondylitis synovial fluid. Clones linked with disease were CD8+ and fairly uncommon in the peripheral blood. Reports of some motif variants in reactive arthritis synovial fluid and blood predate this one.

The sequencing sample was made of blood, either unsorted or a sorted T cell fraction (not recorded which). This receptor was identified in a male donor with ankylosing spondylitis. The chain has TRBV15 and TRBJ2-1, with 11 positions matching TRBD2. CDR3 DNA sequence: TGTGCCACCAGCAGAGATATAGCGGGAGGGAGGGTTGAGCAGTTCTTC. It is translated as CATSRDIAGGRVEQFF.